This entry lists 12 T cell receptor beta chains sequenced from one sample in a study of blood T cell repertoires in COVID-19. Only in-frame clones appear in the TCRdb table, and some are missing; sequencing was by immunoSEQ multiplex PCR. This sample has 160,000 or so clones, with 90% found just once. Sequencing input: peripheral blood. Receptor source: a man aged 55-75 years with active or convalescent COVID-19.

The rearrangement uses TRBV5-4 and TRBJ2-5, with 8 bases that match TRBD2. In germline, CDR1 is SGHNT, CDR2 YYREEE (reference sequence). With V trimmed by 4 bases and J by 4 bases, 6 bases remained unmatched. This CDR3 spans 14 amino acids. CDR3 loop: CASSGREGRETQYF. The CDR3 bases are TGTGCCAGCAGCGGACGGGAGGGCCGAGAGACCCAGTACTTC.

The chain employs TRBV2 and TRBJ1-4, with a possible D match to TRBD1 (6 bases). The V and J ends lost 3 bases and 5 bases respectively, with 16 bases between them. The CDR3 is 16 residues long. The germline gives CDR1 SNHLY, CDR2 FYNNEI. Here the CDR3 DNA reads TGTGCCAGCAGTGACAATTACAGGGAGAGGAATGAAAAACTGTTTTTT. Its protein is CASSDNYRERNEKLFF.

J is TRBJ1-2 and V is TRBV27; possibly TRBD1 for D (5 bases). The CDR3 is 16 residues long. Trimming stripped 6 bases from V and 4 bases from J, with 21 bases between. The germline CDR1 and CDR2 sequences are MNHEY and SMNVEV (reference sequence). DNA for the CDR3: TGTGCCAGCAGATCACCCACTGGGGCAATCGGCTATGGCTACACCTTC. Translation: CASRSPTGAIGYGYTF.

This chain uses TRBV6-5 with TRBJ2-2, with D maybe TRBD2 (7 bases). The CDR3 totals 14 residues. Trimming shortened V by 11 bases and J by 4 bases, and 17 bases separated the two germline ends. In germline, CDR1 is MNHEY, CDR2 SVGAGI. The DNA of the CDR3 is TGTGCCGCAAGGGGGGGTCGAAGCACCGGGGAGCTGTTTTTT. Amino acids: CAARGGRSTGELFF.

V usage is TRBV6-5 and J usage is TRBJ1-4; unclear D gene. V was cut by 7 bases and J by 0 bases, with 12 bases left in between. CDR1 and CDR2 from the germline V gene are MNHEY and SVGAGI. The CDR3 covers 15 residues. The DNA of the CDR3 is TGTGCCAGCACCAGCTTCGGGTCAACTAATGAAAAACTGTTTTTT. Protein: CASTSFGSTNEKLFF.

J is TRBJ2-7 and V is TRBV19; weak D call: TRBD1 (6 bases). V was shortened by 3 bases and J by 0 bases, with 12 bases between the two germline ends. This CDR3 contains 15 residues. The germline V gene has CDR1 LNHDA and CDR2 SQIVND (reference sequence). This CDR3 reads CASSILTGSSYEQYF. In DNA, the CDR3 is TGTGCCAGTAGTATTCTCACAGGGTCCTCCTACGAGCAGTACTTC.

The DNA for the CDR3 is TGTGCCAGTAGTGTGGCGCTAGCGGGGCACAACCGCTACGAGCAGTACTTC. Translated, it gives CASSVALAGHNRYEQYF. The rearrangement links TRBV19 to TRBJ2-7; 9 bases line up with TRBD2. This CDR3 spans 17 amino acids. The germline V gene encodes CDR1 LNHDA and CDR2 SQIVND (reference sequence). V trimming: 5 bases; J trimming: 3 bases; junction bases outside the gene matches: 14. The full variable domain, its missing parts supplied by reference TRBV19 and TRBJ2-7, is DGGITQSPKYLFRKEGQNVTLSCEQNLNHDAMYWYRQDPGQGLRLIYYSQIVNDFQKGDIAEGYSVSREKKESFPLTVTSAQKNPTAFYLCASSVALAGHNRYEQYFGPGTRLTVT.

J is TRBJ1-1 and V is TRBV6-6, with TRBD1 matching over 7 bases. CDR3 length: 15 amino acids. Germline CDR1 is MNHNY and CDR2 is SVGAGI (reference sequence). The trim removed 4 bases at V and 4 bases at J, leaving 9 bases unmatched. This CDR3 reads CASSLTGMEGTEAFF. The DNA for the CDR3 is TGTGCCAGCAGTTTGACAGGGATGGAGGGCACTGAAGCTTTCTTT.

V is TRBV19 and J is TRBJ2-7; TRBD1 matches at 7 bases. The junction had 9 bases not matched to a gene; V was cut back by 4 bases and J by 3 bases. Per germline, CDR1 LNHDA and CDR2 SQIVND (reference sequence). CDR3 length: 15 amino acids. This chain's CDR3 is CASSTDSGQIYEQYF. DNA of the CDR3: TGTGCCAGTAGTACCGATTCGGGACAGATCTACGAGCAGTACTTC.

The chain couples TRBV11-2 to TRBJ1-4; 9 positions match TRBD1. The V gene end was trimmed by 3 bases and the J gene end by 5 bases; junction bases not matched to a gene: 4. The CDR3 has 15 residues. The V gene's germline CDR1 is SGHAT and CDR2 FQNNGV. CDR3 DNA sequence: TGTGCCAGCAGCTTGGGGACAGGGCGCAATGAAAAACTGTTTTTT. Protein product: CASSLGTGRNEKLFF.

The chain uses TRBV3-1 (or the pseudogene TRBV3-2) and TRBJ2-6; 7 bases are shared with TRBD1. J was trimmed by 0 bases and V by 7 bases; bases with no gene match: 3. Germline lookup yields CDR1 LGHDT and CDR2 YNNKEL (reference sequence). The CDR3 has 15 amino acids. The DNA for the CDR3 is TGTGCCAGCAACACAGGGGCCTCTGGGGCCAACGTCCTGACTTTC. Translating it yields CASNTGASGANVLTF.

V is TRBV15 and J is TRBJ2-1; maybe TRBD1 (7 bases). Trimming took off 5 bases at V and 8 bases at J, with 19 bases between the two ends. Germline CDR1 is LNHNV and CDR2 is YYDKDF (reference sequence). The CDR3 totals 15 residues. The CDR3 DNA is TGTGCCACCAGCCCAAGACAGGGACTGAGGGATGAGCAGTTCTTC. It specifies CATSPRQGLRDEQFF.